The rows below give T cell receptor beta chains drawn from one sample of a study of cytomegalovirus exposure and HLA in healthy donors. This table comes from immunoSEQ multiplex PCR, and its TCRdb copy is limited to in-frame clones, with some not included. The data hold some 200,000 clones, with roughly 80% observed a single time. Sequences were obtained from PBMCs. The receptor source for this set is a girl between 10 and 17 years old in good health and CMV-seronegative. Both conserved end residues are part of each CDR3. D genes are given only for firm matches. The listing skips clone size in some rows; elsewhere it reads once, few, many or a size class.

>TRBV28|-|-|TRBJ2-7
CASRMRSEQYF
TGTGCCAGCAGGATGAGAAGCGAGCAGTACTTC
>TRBV6-5|-|once|TRBJ1-4
CASQLSQVQPEKLFF
TGTGCCAGCCAACTGTCACAGGTCCAACCTGAAAAACTGTTTTTT
>TRBV30|-|-|TRBJ1-6
CAWSPNRGARIGSPLHF
TGTGCCTGGAGCCCTAACCGGGGGGCTAGGATTGGTTCACCCCTCCACTTT
>TRBV28|TRBD1|-|TRBJ2-5
CASGGTGQYQETQYF
TGTGCCAGCGGCGGGACAGGGCAATACCAAGAGACCCAGTACTTC
>TRBV5-8|-|-|TRBJ1-5
CASSLGTIRNQPQHF
TGTGCCAGCAGCTTGGGGACTATTAGGAATCAGCCCCAGCATTTT
>TRBV5-6|TRBD1|few|TRBJ1-4
CASSLGPQGAAEKLFF
TGTGCCAGCAGCTTGGGTCCCCAGGGGGCAGCAGAAAAACTGTTTTTT
>TRBV9|TRBD2|-|TRBJ2-1
CASSVSGGGVREQFF
TGTGCCAGCAGCGTATCTGGCGGGGGGGTTCGTGAGCAGTTCTTC
>TRBV28|TRBD1|-|TRBJ1-2
CASSLGSGTGGGYGYTF
TGTGCCAGCAGTTTAGGGTCCGGGACAGGGGGCGGGTATGGCTACACCTTC
>TRBV6-1|-|-|TRBJ2-1
CASNAGFAYNEQFF
TGTGCCAGCAATGCGGGGTTCGCCTACAATGAGCAGTTCTTC
>TRBV29-1|TRBD2|-|TRBJ2-1
CSVPLGRGFDNEQFF
TGCAGCGTTCCCCTGGGGAGGGGCTTTGACAATGAGCAGTTCTTC
>TRBV28|-|-|TRBJ1-2
CAHREGNGYTF
TGTGCCCACCGCGAGGGTAATGGCTACACCTTC
>TRBV6-8|-|-|TRBJ1-1
CARQELSGGTEAFF
TGTGCCAGGCAAGAACTATCGGGGGGCACTGAAGCTTTCTTT
>TRBV27|-|-|TRBJ2-1
CASSDLGGGTYNEQFF
TGTGCCAGCAGTGACCTAGGCGGGGGCACCTACAATGAGCAGTTCTTC
>TRBV19|-|-|TRBJ1-2
CASSPIAGFYGYTF
TGTGCCAGTAGTCCCATTGCGGGCTTCTATGGCTACACCTTC
>TRBV7-3|-|-|TRBJ1-1
CASSFRANTEAFF
TGTGCCAGCAGCTTCAGGGCGAACACTGAAGCTTTCTTT
>TRBV21-1|-|-|TRBJ2-7
CASRTSPGLAMYEQYF
TGTGCCAGCAGAACTTCTCCGGGACTAGCTATGTACGAGCAGTACTTC
>TRBV4-3|-|-|TRBJ2-6
CASSQDASSGANVLTF
TGCGCCAGCAGCCAAGATGCCAGCTCTGGGGCCAACGTCCTGACTTTC
>TRBV28|-|-|TRBJ2-5
CASSSPGVGETQYF
TGTGCCAGCAGTTCTCCAGGGGTTGGAGAGACCCAGTACTTC
>TRBV28|TRBD1|-|TRBJ1-2
CASSGDSLGGYGYTF
TGTGCCAGCAGTGGGGACAGTTTAGGGGGTTATGGCTACACCTTC
>TRBV27|-|-|TRBJ2-1
CASSFGGVKVSYNEQFF
TGTGCCAGCAGTTTTGGGGGCGTGAAGGTGTCCTACAATGAGCAGTTCTTC
>TRBV27|-|-|TRBJ1-1
CASRETAVLGTEAFF
TGTGCCAGCAGGGAAACGGCAGTCCTCGGGACTGAAGCTTTCTTT
>TRBV7-9|TRBD1|-|TRBJ1-6
CASSSRQGAWSPLHF
TGTGCCAGCAGCTCCAGGCAGGGGGCCTGGTCACCCCTCCACTTT
>TRBV5-1|TRBD1|-|TRBJ1-3
CASSLGDRASPGNTIYF
TGCGCCAGCAGCTTGGGAGACAGGGCCTCTCCTGGAAACACCATATATTTT
>TRBV5-6|-|-|TRBJ1-2
CASSPTRNADRVNYGYTF
TGTGCCAGCAGCCCGACGAGGAACGCCGATCGTGTTAACTATGGCTACACCTTC
>TRBV27|-|few|TRBJ1-4
CASSANEKLFF
TGTGCCAGCAGCGCTAATGAAAAACTGTTTTTT
>TRBV28|TRBD1|-|TRBJ2-7
CASSFRGTASYEQYF
TGTGCCAGCAGTTTTAGGGGGACAGCTAGCTACGAGCAGTACTTC
>TRBV7-8|-|-|TRBJ2-2
CASSTYTGELFF
TGTGCCAGCAGCACTTACACCGGGGAGCTGTTTTTT
>TRBV25-1|TRBD1|-|TRBJ2-7
CASSEPGTGKAEQYF
TGTGCCAGCAGTGAACCCGGGACAGGAAAAGCGGAGCAGTACTTC
>TRBV7-3|TRBD2|-|TRBJ2-1
CASSPRGGVAGVPNEQFF
TGTGCCAGCAGCCCCCGCGGGGGGGTAGCGGGAGTTCCCAATGAGCAGTTCTTC
>TRBV30|TRBD2|-|TRBJ2-2
CAWNPGLAGVIIGELFF
TGTGCCTGGAATCCCGGACTAGCGGGAGTAATTATCGGGGAGCTGTTTTTT
>TRBV7-2|-|once|TRBJ2-3
CASSAPVADTQYF
TGTGCCAGCAGCGCGCCGGTTGCGGATACGCAGTATTTT
>TRBV19|-|-|TRBJ2-1
CASSIAGREFF
TGTGCCAGTAGTATCGCGGGAAGGGAGTTCTTC
>TRBV6-5|TRBD1|few|TRBJ1-5
CASSFGQDQPQHF
TGTGCCAGCAGCTTTGGACAGGATCAGCCCCAGCATTTT
>TRBV6-5|TRBD2|-|TRBJ2-1
CASSYSYSGGIDEQFF
TGTGCCAGCAGTTACTCGTATAGCGGGGGGATTGATGAGCAGTTCTTC
>TRBV28|-|-|TRBJ1-1
CASSLSAGGAFF
TGTGCCAGCAGTTTAAGTGCAGGTGGGGCTTTCTTT
>TRBV28|-|-|TRBJ1-1
CASSSVDSEAFF
TGTGCCAGCAGTTCTGTGGACAGTGAAGCTTTCTTT
>TRBV6-1|-|-|TRBJ1-1
CASRDSSAMNTEAFF
TGTGCCAGCCGGGACTCCTCAGCGATGAACACTGAAGCTTTCTTT
>TRBV18|-|once|TRBJ1-4
CASSPRQLPTNEKLFF
TGTGCCAGCTCACCCAGACAGTTACCAACTAATGAAAAACTGTTTTTT
>TRBV7-6|TRBD1|-|TRBJ2-7
CASSTSGTGSEQYF
TGTGCCAGCAGCACCTCCGGGACAGGGAGCGAGCAGTACTTC
>TRBV27|TRBD1|-|TRBJ1-4
CASSPLTGKGEKLFF
TGTGCCAGCAGTCCTTTGACAGGGAAGGGGGAAAAACTGTTTTTT
>TRBV2|TRBD1|-|TRBJ2-7
CASSLGTGGSYEQYF
TGTGCCAGCAGCTTGGGGACAGGGGGATCCTACGAGCAGTACTTC
>TRBV6-1|-|-|TRBJ1-1
CASRIQVNTEAFF
TGTGCCAGCAGGATACAAGTGAACACTGAAGCTTTCTTT
>TRBV30|-|-|TRBJ2-7
CAWSVRGLTRQEAYEQYF
TGTGCCTGGAGTGTACGAGGACTAACACGCCAAGAAGCATACGAGCAGTACTTC
>TRBV7-3|-|-|TRBJ1-2
CASSFDSYGYTF
TGTGCCAGCAGCTTCGACAGCTATGGCTACACCTTC
>TRBV5-1|TRBD1|-|TRBJ2-3
CASSLGTGSSTDTQYF
TGCGCCAGCAGCCTAGGGACAGGATCTAGCACAGATACGCAGTATTTT
>TRBV7-2|-|-|TRBJ1-3
CASSLAGGYGNTIYF
TGTGCCAGCAGCTTAGCGGGAGGTTATGGAAACACCATATATTTT